Shown below are 12 T cell receptor beta chains from a single sample sequenced in a study of Tregs in tolerant kidney transplant recipients. Clones were read by immunoSEQ multiplex PCR, and TCRdb kept only the in-frame ones, dropping some. This sample's clone table lists roughly 34,000 clones. The sequencing here drew on CD8+ T cells from blood, taken before the transplant. The receptor set was obtained from a human donor who received a combined kidney and bone marrow transplant.

As concerns this clone: The read finishes 3 residues shy of the CDR3 end, and the germline J gene is used to complete it. The chain couples TRBV7-8 to TRBJ2-7, with D uncertain. This CDR3 contains 15 residues. CDR1 SGHVS and CDR2 FQNEAQ come from the germline V gene. The ends were cut back, 1 base at V and 3 bases at J, with 13 bases in the middle. CDR3 loop: CASSLVRGEVYEQYF. The sequenced CDR3 bases are TGTGCCAGCAGCTTAGTTCGTGGTGAGGTCTACGAG.

A note on this clone: The CDR3 end is not reached by the read, which stops 3 residues before it; the germline J gene fills it in. This sequence joins TRBV7-9 and TRBJ2-7; TRBD1 matches 12 bases. Germline CDR1 SEHNR, CDR2 FQNEAQ (reference sequence). There are 15 residues in the CDR3. The V segment lost 1 base and the J segment 5 bases; nucleotides outside the gene matches: 3. The CDR3 loop reads CASSLVGTGGDEQYF. Incomplete CDR3 DNA: TGTGCCAGCAGCTTAGTGGGGACAGGGGGCGACGAG.

Worth noting for this clone: The read is 3 residues too short to cover the CDR3 end, so that end is filled in from the germline J gene. V gene TRBV19 combines with J gene TRBJ1-2, with D perhaps matching TRBD1 (6 bases). The germline V gene has CDR1 LNHDA and CDR2 SQIVND (reference sequence). V gave up 3 bases and J gave up 7 bases, with 18 bases separating them. This CDR3 has 15 amino acids. CDR3 in amino acids: CASSIARRTASGYTF. CDR3 DNA (partial): TGTGCCAGTAGTATCGCTCGCCGGACAGCTTCTGGC.

Regarding this clone: The DNA ends 3 residues before the CDR3 does, and the rest of the CDR3 is filled in from the germline J gene. The V and J genes are TRBV5-6 and TRBJ2-7, with TRBD2 matching 7 bases. The germline V gene encodes CDR1 SGHDT and CDR2 YYEEEE. This CDR3 comprises 15 residues. After removal of 4 bases from V and 3 bases from J, the junction contained 10 bases not matched to a gene. CDR3 loop: CASSPWGGQLYEQYF. The sequenced CDR3 bases are TGTGCCAGCAGCCCTTGGGGGGGTCAACTCTACGAG.

The CDR3 bases that were read are TGCGCCAGCAGTGAGTCCAGGGCGAATAATTCACCC. Its protein is CASSESRANNSP. The complete CDR3 protein is CASSESRANNSPLHF. The genes are TRBV10-1 and TRBJ1-6; D might be TRBD1 (5 bases). Sequencing ends 3 residues short of the CDR3 end; the germline J gene provides the rest. CDR3 length: 15 amino acids. Trimming pared 0 bases from V and 5 bases from J, leaving 8 bases between. Per the germline V gene, CDR1 is WNHNN and CDR2 is SYGVQD (reference sequence).

Regarding this clone: The observed sequence ends 3 residues before the CDR3 terminus, with the missing tail filled in from the germline J gene. The genes are TRBV20-1 and TRBJ2-7; 8 bases are shared with TRBD1. CDR3 length equals 15 residues. CDR1 is DFQATT and CDR2 is SNEGSKA in the germline V gene (reference sequence). Trimming took 0 bases from V and 0 from J; bases not matched to a gene: 4. CDR3 amino acids: CSARDLRGHSYEQYF. The CDR3 DNA, read in part, is TGCAGTGCTAGAGATCTCAGGGGGCACTCCTACGAG.

Partial CDR3 DNA: TGTGCCAGCAGTTCGGGACTTCACAATGAG. This translates into CASSSGLHNE. The entire CDR3 is CASSSGLHNEQFF. This sequence joins TRBV6-2 or TRBV6-3 and TRBJ2-1; weak D call: TRBD2 (6 bases). Coverage ceases 3 residues before the CDR3 finishes, and the germline J gene fills in the end. Germline CDR1 MNHEY, CDR2 SVGEGT. The CDR3 covers 13 residues. V lost 4 bases and J 5 bases, leaving 9 bases between the germline ends.

Notes on this clone: The read ends 3 residues shy of where the CDR3 ends; the end is completed using the germline J gene. The rearrangement links TRBV23-1 to TRBJ2-7, with D possibly matching TRBD1 (6 bases). Being an ORF, TRBV23-1 has a function that is uncertain. Deletions cut 7 bases from V and 0 bases from J, with 19 bases between. The CDR3 covers 16 residues. The sequenced part of the CDR3 DNA is TGCGCCAGCAAATCCTCAGGGGCCGCGAGCTCCTACGAG. Its translation is CASKSSGAASSYE. The complete CDR3 sequence is CASKSSGAASSYEQYF.

About this clone itself: The read comes to an end 3 residues before the CDR3 does, leaving the germline J gene to fill in the end. This chain connects TRBV7-6 to TRBJ1-1; 10 bases are a match to TRBD1. Germline values: CDR1 SGHVS, CDR2 FNYEAQ. This CDR3 is built from 17 residues. Unmatched junction bases numbered 11, after V lost 4 bases and J lost 3 bases. The sequenced CDR3 bases are TGTGCCAGCAGCTCTTTGACAGGGGGCCCTAGGGACACTGAA. It specifies CASSSLTGGPRDTE. In full, the CDR3 reads CASSSLTGGPRDTEAFF.

In regard to this clone: Coverage ceases 3 residues before the CDR3 finishes, and the germline J gene fills in the end. The chain links TRBV18 to TRBJ1-1; D not certain. Deletions cut 5 bases from V and 1 base from J, with 5 bases between. CDR1 KGHSH and CDR2 LQKENI come from the germline V gene. The CDR3 spans 12 residues. CDR3 bases read: TGTGCCAGCTCAGGCCCGAACACTGAA. Its translation: CASSGPNTE. The entire CDR3 is CASSGPNTEAFF.

In the case of this clone: The read is 3 residues too short to cover the CDR3 end, so that end is filled in from the germline J gene. J is TRBJ1-4 and V is TRBV11-2; 7 positions agree with TRBD1. The CDR3 runs to 15 residues. Germline assignment: CDR1 SGHAT and CDR2 FQNNGV. V was pared by 5 bases and J by 3 bases, with 6 bases of the junction left unmatched. This CDR3 is CASSLGRGPNEKLFF. The covered CDR3 bases are TGTGCCAGCAGCCTCGGGAGGGGGCCTAATGAAAAA.

To note about this clone: The read comes to an end 3 residues before the CDR3 does, leaving the germline J gene to fill in the end. This chain links TRBV19 with TRBJ2-1; TRBD2 matches at 12 bases. Trimming took 8 bases from V and 1 from J; bases not matched to a gene: 9. The CDR3 has 17 residues. Germline V CDR1 and CDR2: LNHDA, SQIVND (reference sequence). CDR3 bases read: TGTGCCAGTCCCGGACTAGCGGGGTCCGGGTCCTACAATGAG. This codes for CASPGLAGSGSYNE. The complete CDR3 protein is CASPGLAGSGSYNEQFF. Variable domain in full (rest from reference TRBV19 and TRBJ2-1): DGGITQSPKYLFRKEGQNVTLSCEQNLNHDAMYWYRQDPGQGLRLIYYSQIVNDFQKGDIAEGYSVSREKKESFPLTVTSAQKNPTAFYLCASPGLAGSGSYNEQFFGPGTRLTVL.